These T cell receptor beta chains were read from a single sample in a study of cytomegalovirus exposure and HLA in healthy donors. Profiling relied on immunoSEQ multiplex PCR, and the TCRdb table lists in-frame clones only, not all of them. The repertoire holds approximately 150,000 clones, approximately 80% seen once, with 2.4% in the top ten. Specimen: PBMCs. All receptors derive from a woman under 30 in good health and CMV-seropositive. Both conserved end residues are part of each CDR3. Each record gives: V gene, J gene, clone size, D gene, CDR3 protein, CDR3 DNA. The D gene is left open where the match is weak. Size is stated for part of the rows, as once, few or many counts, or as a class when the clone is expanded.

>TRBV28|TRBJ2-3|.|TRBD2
CASNLSGVGTDTQYF
TGTGCCAGCAACCTTAGCGGGGTGGGCACAGATACGCAGTATTTT
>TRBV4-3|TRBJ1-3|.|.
CASSQEVGYSGNTIYF
TGCGCCAGCAGCCAAGAGGTGGGCTACTCTGGAAACACCATATATTTT
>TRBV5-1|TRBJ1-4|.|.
CASRPREGTNEKLFF
TGCGCCAGCAGGCCCAGGGAGGGGACTAATGAAAAACTGTTTTTT
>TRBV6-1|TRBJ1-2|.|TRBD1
CASGRDSESDYGYTF
TGTGCCAGCGGCCGGGACAGCGAAAGTGACTATGGCTACACCTTC
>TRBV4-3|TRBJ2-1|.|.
CASSQSTGEQFF
TGCGCCAGCAGCCAATCGACGGGTGAGCAGTTCTTC
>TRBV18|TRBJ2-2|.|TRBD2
CASSPLSAGGLGRELFF
TGTGCCAGCTCACCATTGTCAGCGGGGGGCCTCGGACGGGAGCTGTTTTTT
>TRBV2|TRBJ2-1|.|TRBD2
CASSTGLAGHNEQFF
TGTGCCAGCAGTACGGGACTAGCGGGACACAATGAGCAGTTCTTC
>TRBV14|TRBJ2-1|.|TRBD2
CASSHPGLAGTYNEQFF
TGTGCCAGCAGCCACCCTGGACTAGCGGGTACCTACAATGAGCAGTTCTTC
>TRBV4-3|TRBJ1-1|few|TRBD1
CASSQEGRGHTEAFF
TGCGCCAGCAGCCAAGAAGGAAGGGGGCACACTGAAGCTTTCTTT
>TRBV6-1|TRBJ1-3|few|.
CASSVTTGNTGNTIYF
TGTGCCAGCAGTGTGACTACCGGGAACACTGGAAACACCATATATTTT
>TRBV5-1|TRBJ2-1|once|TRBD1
CASSLAEVGQGANEQFF
TGCGCCAGCAGCTTGGCTGAAGTGGGTCAGGGGGCCAATGAGCAGTTCTTC
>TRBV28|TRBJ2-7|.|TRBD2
CASSRGGSGGSSYEQYF
TGTGCCAGCAGTCGCGGGGGTAGCGGGGGGAGCTCCTACGAGCAGTACTTC
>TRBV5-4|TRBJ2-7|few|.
CASSLAGEQYF
TGTGCCAGCAGCTTGGCCGGGGAGCAGTACTTC
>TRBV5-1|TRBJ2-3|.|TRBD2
CASSLSGGGFGNTQYF
TGCGCCAGCAGCTTGAGCGGGGGGGGCTTCGGGAATACGCAGTATTTT
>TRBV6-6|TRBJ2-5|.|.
CASSSEGWETQYF
TGTGCCAGCAGCTCGGAGGGGTGGGAGACCCAGTACTTC
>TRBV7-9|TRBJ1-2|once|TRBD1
CASSLGTGRDGYTF
TGTGCCAGCAGCTTGGGGACAGGGCGAGATGGCTACACCTTC
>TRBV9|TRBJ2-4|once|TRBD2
CASSGERGGQNIQYF
TGTGCCAGCAGCGGAGAGCGGGGGGGCCAAAACATTCAGTACTTC
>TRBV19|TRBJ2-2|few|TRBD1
CASKGGQGIFTGELFF
TGTGCCAGTAAGGGGGGACAGGGTATTTTCACCGGGGAGCTGTTTTTT
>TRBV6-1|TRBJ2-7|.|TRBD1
CASREAGQGRYEQYF
TGTGCCAGCAGAGAAGCCGGACAGGGCCGCTACGAGCAGTACTTC
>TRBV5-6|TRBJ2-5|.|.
CASSWASPETQYF
TGTGCCAGCAGCTGGGCGAGTCCAGAGACCCAGTACTTC
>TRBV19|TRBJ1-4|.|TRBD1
CASSTGQAPNEKLFF
TGTGCCAGTAGTACCGGACAGGCACCAAATGAAAAACTGTTTTTT
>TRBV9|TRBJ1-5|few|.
CASSRTGVSNQPQHF
TGTGCCAGCTCCCGTACGGGGGTCAGCAATCAGCCCCAGCATTTT
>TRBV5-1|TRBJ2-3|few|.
CASSFGGSSTDTQYF
TGCGCCAGCAGCTTCGGAGGGAGTAGCACAGATACGCAGTATTTT
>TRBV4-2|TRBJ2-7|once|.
CASSQGGRIADSYEQYF
TGTGCCAGCAGCCAGGGAGGTAGGATAGCGGACTCCTACGAGCAGTACTTC
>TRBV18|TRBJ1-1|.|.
CASSPPGNLGIF
TGTGCCAGCTCACCACCGGGGAATCTCGGGATCTTT
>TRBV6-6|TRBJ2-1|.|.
CASSYSLATPGDEQFF
TGTGCCAGCAGTTACTCGTTGGCTACCCCTGGAGATGAGCAGTTCTTC
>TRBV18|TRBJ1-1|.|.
CASSELGGTKEAFF
TGTGCCAGCTCTGAGCTGGGGGGGACGAAAGAAGCTTTCTTT
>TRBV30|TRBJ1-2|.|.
CAFQFRVNYGYTF
TGTGCCTTCCAATTCAGGGTAAACTATGGCTACACCTTC
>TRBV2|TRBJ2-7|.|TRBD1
CASGTGFTYEQYF
TGTGCCAGCGGGACAGGGTTTACCTACGAGCAGTACTTC
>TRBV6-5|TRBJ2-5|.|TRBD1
CASSDRQGKTQYF
TGTGCCAGCAGTGACCGACAGGGGAAGACCCAGTACTTC
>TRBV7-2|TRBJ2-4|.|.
CASSPTGQGWSKNIQYF
TGTGCCAGCAGCCCAACGGGTCAGGGTTGGTCCAAAAACATTCAGTACTTC
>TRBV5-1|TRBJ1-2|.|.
CASSLEQHGYTF
TGCGCCAGCAGCTTGGAACAGCATGGCTACACCTTC
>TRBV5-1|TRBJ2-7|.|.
CASSLEARNYEQYF
TGCGCCAGCAGCTTGGAGGCCAGGAACTACGAGCAGTACTTC
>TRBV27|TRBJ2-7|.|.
CASSLRGGLGYEQYF
TGTGCCAGCAGTTTAAGGGGGGGGTTGGGCTACGAGCAGTACTTC
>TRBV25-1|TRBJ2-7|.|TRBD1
CASSAMWDRDYEQYF
TGTGCCAGCAGCGCCATGTGGGACAGGGACTACGAGCAGTACTTC
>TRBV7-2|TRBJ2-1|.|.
CASSLAPPDSVPYNEQFF
TGTGCCAGCAGCTTAGCCCCCCCGGACAGCGTGCCATACAATGAGCAGTTCTTC
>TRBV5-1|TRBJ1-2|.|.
CASSLSQINYGYTF
TGCGCCAGCAGCTTGTCCCAGATAAACTATGGCTACACCTTC
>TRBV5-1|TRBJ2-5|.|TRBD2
CASSDGGAAETQYF
TGCGCCAGCAGCGACGGGGGGGCGGCCGAGACCCAGTACTTC
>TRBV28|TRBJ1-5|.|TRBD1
CASSLSGQFSNQPQHF
TGTGCCAGCAGTTTATCGGGACAGTTTAGCAATCAGCCCCAGCATTTT
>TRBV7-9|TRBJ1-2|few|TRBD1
CASSLAQGAGGYTF
TGTGCCAGCAGCTTAGCCCAGGGGGCTGGGGGCTACACCTTC
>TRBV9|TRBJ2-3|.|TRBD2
CASSVEGGGAGGQGTQYF
TGTGCCAGCAGCGTAGAGGGGGGAGGGGCGGGGGGGCAAGGTACGCAGTATTTT
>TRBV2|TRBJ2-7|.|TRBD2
CASGIWTSGGSYEQYF
TGTGCCAGCGGAATCTGGACTAGCGGGGGCTCCTACGAGCAGTACTTC
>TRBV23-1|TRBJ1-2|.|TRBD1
CASSPAPGGNSYGYTF
TGCGCCAGCAGTCCTGCACCAGGGGGTAACTCCTATGGCTACACCTTC
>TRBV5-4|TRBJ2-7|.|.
CASSRGKAVHEQYF
TGTGCCAGCAGCCGCGGGAAGGCGGTGCACGAGCAGTACTTC
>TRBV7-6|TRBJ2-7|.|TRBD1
CASSTGVGEQYF
TGTGCCAGCAGCACAGGGGTGGGCGAGCAGTACTTC
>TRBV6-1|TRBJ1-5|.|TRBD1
CASQTGSQQPQHF
TGTGCCAGCCAGACAGGGTCTCAACAGCCCCAGCATTTT